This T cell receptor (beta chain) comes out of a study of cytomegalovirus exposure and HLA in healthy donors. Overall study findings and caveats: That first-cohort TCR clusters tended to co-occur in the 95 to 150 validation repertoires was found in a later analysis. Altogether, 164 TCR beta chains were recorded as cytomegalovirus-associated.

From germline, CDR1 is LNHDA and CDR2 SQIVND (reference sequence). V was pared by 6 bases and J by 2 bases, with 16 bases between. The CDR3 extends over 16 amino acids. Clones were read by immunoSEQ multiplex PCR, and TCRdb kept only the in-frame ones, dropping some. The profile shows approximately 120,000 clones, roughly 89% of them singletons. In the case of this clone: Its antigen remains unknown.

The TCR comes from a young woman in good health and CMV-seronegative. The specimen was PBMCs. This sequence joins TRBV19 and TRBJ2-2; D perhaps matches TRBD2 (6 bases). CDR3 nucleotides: TGTGCCAGTAGCCTGATGGGCGGGGCTAACACCGGGGAGCTGTTTTTT. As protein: CASSLMGGANTGELFF.